Below, 17 T cell receptor beta chains from the same sample are listed, as sequenced in a study of T cell repertoires in cytomegalovirus infection. These TCRs are of unknown antigen specificity. A single record per CDR3 protein comes from TCRdb applying MiXCR to the reads. The profile covers under 150,000 distinct CDR3 sequences, with 30% to 35% appearing a single time and 40% to 45% taken by the ten largest. The source material was CD8+ T cells from cultured PBMCs, sampled from culture after CMV antigen stimulation. The receptors here all came from a human donor in good health (CMV status not recorded). Some clones in this sample may be carry-over from other donors' samples.

This clonotype was counted only a few times. The V gene is TRBV5-6, the J gene TRBJ1-1; D not certain. V lost 0 bases to trimming and J lost 0 bases, with 18 bases between them. CDR1 and CDR2 (germline): SGHDT, YYEEEE. The CDR3 contains 18 residues. The CDR3 protein is CASSLGGGTTIMNTEAFF. The CDR3 nucleotides read TGTGCCAGCAGCTTGGGTGGAGGTACTACCATCATGAACACTGAAGCTTTCTTT.

This clonotype was detected many times. This chain links TRBV7-6 with TRBJ2-2; 8 bases align to TRBD2. The CDR3 totals 16 residues. The trim removed 5 bases at V and 3 bases at J, leaving 8 bases unmatched. Germline lookup yields CDR1 SGHVS and CDR2 FNYEAQ. The CDR3 DNA reads as TGTGCCAGCAGCCCCACCGGGGGGGCTGACACCGGGGAGCTGTTTTTT. Translating it yields CASSPTGGADTGELFF.

This clonotype was recorded many times. The chain recombines TRBV7-2 with TRBJ1-4, with no clear D. Trimming pared 1 base from V and 7 bases from J, leaving 13 bases between. CDR3 length: 15 residues. Looked up from germline, CDR1 is SGHTA and CDR2 is FQGNSA. The CDR3 DNA sequence: TGTGCCAGCAGCTTAGAGCCACAGCCCGGTGAAAAACTGTTTTTT. It is translated as CASSLEPQPGEKLFF.

In this sample, this clonotype is large. The chain combines TRBV4-1 with TRBJ2-1, with D tentatively TRBD1 or TRBD2 (5 bases each). The germline V gene has CDR1 MGHRA and CDR2 YSYEKL. This CDR3 has 14 amino acids. The ends were cut back, 1 base at V and 4 bases at J, with 8 bases in the middle. Here the CDR3 DNA reads TGCGCCAGCAGCCAAGTTTGGGGGTACAATGAGCAGTTCTTC. The encoded protein is CASSQVWGYNEQFF.

The rearrangement uses TRBV2 and TRBJ2-5; 12 bases fit TRBD2. This CDR3 region has 16 residues. The J segment lost 2 bases and the V segment lost 5 bases, leaving 6 bases of the junction unmatched. CDR1 is SNHLY, CDR2 FYNNEI, per germline. The DNA for the CDR3 is TGTGCCAGCAGTCCTTGGGGACTAGCGGGTCAAGAGACCCAGTACTTC. This gives the protein CASSPWGLAGQETQYF.

This clonotype has more than one count but fewer than ten. The CDR3, as DNA: TGTGCCATCAGTACGGCCGGGGGGGGTTACAATGAGCAGTTCTTC. It specifies CAISTAGGGYNEQFF. This chain joins TRBV10-3 and TRBJ2-1; 8 nucleotides align to TRBD2. V shed 5 bases and J 4 bases; nucleotides not matched to a gene: 7. CDR3 size: 15 residues. Per the germline V gene, CDR1 is ENHRY and CDR2 is SYGVKD.

This chain connects TRBV5-1 to TRBJ1-4; 8 bases agree with TRBD1. The CDR3 consists of 15 residues. V dropped 3 bases and J dropped 6; count of bases not matched to a gene: 7. Germline V lookup: CDR1 SGHRS, CDR2 YFSETQ. The CDR3 sequence is CASSSGQGFYEKLFF. The CDR3 nucleotides read TGCGCCAGCAGCTCCGGACAGGGCTTTTATGAAAAACTGTTTTTT.

This clonotype was counted at least ten times. The chain recombines TRBV12-3 or TRBV12-4 with TRBJ2-5; D is undetermined. The CDR3 has 12 residues. Trimming pared 7 bases from V and 5 bases from J, leaving 11 bases between. The CDR3 is CASTVGRETQYF. Written as DNA, the CDR3 is TGTGCCAGCACCGTCGGCCGGGAGACCCAGTACTTC.

Remarks on this clonotype: The germline gene is not matched at one end of the junction; a read error may be the cause. This rearrangement joins TRBV2 to TRBJ2-7; D is undetermined. There are 11 residues in the CDR3. Germline CDR1 SNHLY, CDR2 FYNNEI. The CDR3 reads CVSSWAYEQYF. The CDR3 nucleotides are TGTGTCAGCAGTTGGGCCTACGAGCAGTACTTC. Using reference TRBV2 and TRBJ2-7 for the parts outside the CDR3, the full variable domain is EPEVTQTPSHQVTQMGQEVILRCVPISNHLYFYWYRQILGQKVEFLVSFYNNEISEKSEIFDDQFSVERPDGSNFTLKIRSTKLEDSAMYFCVSSWAYEQYFGPGTRLTVT.

The chain uses TRBV6-5 and TRBJ1-2, with a possible D match to TRBD1 (5 bases). Per the germline V gene, CDR1 is MNHEY and CDR2 is SVGAGI. CDR3 length: 13 amino acids. V shed 3 bases and J shed 8 bases, with 13 bases lying between them. The CDR3 DNA reads TGTGCCAGCAGTTATGGGACTAGGAACGGCTACACCTTC. It is translated as CASSYGTRNGYTF.

The chain uses TRBV5-4 and TRBJ2-7; perhaps TRBD1 as D (5 bases). This CDR3 is built from 16 residues. V was cut by 4 bases and J by 2 bases, with 19 bases left in between. Germline V gives CDR1 SGHNT, CDR2 YYREEE (reference sequence). The CDR3 is CASSPRGIGVPYEQYF. CDR3 nucleotides: TGTGCCAGCAGCCCACGAGGTATAGGGGTTCCCTACGAGCAGTACTTC.

This clonotype has more than one count but fewer than ten. V is TRBV7-6 and J is TRBJ1-1; D unresolved. Germline V CDR1 and CDR2: SGHVS, FNYEAQ. The CDR3 extends over 12 amino acids. V was clipped by 1 base and J by 5 bases, with 5 bases between them. CDR3 residues: CASSLGTTEAFF. In DNA, the CDR3 is TGTGCCAGCAGCTTAGGTACTACTGAAGCTTTCTTT.

This rearrangement joins TRBV19 to TRBJ1-5; D not resolved. Trimming removed 1 base from V and 6 bases from J, with 7 bases in between. Germline values: CDR1 LNHDA, CDR2 SQIVND (reference sequence). The CDR3 is 13 amino acids. CDR3: CASSIGARQPQHF. CDR3 DNA sequence: TGTGCCAGTAGTATAGGGGCGCGTCAGCCCCAGCATTTT.

V is TRBV7-3 and J is TRBJ2-3; either TRBD1 or TRBD2 may fit D (6 bases each). V was pared by 1 base and J by 3 bases, with 17 bases between. The germline V gene has CDR1 SGHTA and CDR2 FQGTGA. The CDR3 has 17 amino acids. The CDR3 DNA follows: TGTGCCAGCAGCTTAAAGGGCTCTCCGGGGGCTACAGATACGCAGTATTTT. Protein: CASSLKGSPGATDTQYF.

The CDR3 sequence: CASSFSTSGAEETQYF. CDR3 in DNA: TGTGCCAGCAGTTTTTCGACTAGCGGGGCGGAAGAGACCCAGTACTTC. The V gene is TRBV6-1, the J gene TRBJ2-5; 11 bases agree with TRBD2. Germline V gives CDR1 MNHNS, CDR2 SASEGT. The J segment lost 3 bases and the V segment lost 5 bases, leaving 8 bases of the junction unmatched. This CDR3 has 16 amino acids.

This clonotype was picked up a small number of times. CDR3: CASSLAAHDEAFF. The CDR3, as DNA: TGTGCCAGCAGCTTAGCGGCTCACGACGAAGCTTTCTTT. The chain recombines TRBV7-6 with TRBJ1-1; D is undetermined. The CDR3 is 13 amino acids. V was trimmed by 0 bases and J by 8 bases, leaving 10 bases between them. Germline V lookup: CDR1 SGHVS, CDR2 FNYEAQ. The variable domain in full, completed from reference TRBV7-6 and TRBJ1-1, reads GAGVSQSPRYKVTKRGQDVALRCDPISGHVSLYWYRQALGQGPEFLTYFNYEAQQDKSGLPNDRFSAERPEGSISTLTIQRTEQRDSAMYRCASSLAAHDEAFFGQGTRLTVV.

Only a few counts were recorded for this clonotype. V gene TRBV20-1 combines with J gene TRBJ1-5; D perhaps matches TRBD1 (6 bases). The CDR3 has 15 amino acids. Trimming removed 5 bases at V and 2 bases at J, with 16 bases between. CDR1 DFQATT and CDR2 SNEGSKA come from the germline V gene (reference sequence). The CDR3 nucleotides read TGCAGTGCTCACAACCCCAGGGGTGGCAATCAGCCCCAGCATTTT. Translating it yields CSAHNPRGGNQPQHF.